Below, 25 T cell receptor beta chains from the same sample are listed, as sequenced in a study of cytomegalovirus exposure and HLA in healthy donors. PCR was performed using 60 Vbeta and 13 Jbeta primers. The table came from immunoSEQ multiplex PCR; TCRdb's copy has only in-frame clones and leaves some out. The sample carries 150,000 to 200,000 clones, about two thirds recorded once. Input material: PBMCs. The source is a man aged 25-45 years in good health and CMV-seropositive.

The CDR3 DNA reads TGTGCCGCACTGAGCTCTAGCAAAGAGCAGTACTTC. It yields the protein CAALSSSKEQYF. The chain is built from TRBV28 and TRBJ2-7; perhaps TRBD2 as D (5 bases). Per germline, CDR1 MDHEN and CDR2 SYDVKM. CDR3 length: 12 residues. V was trimmed by 11 bases and J by 7 bases, leaving 18 bases between them.

This clone was found a few times. The chain uses TRBV10-3 and TRBJ2-3; the match to TRBD2 covers 8 bases. The germline V gene encodes CDR1 ENHRY and CDR2 SYGVKD. J lost 4 bases, V lost 10 bases, and 4 bases had no gene match. This CDR3 has 12 residues. CDR3 residues: CANGGGSDTQYF. The CDR3 region has the DNA TGTGCCAACGGGGGGGGCTCAGATACGCAGTATTTT.

This clone came up once. This chain links TRBV7-3 with TRBJ2-7, with D possibly TRBD2 on 6 matching bases. CDR3 length: 15 amino acids. Germline values: CDR1 SGHTA, CDR2 FQGTGA. V was shortened by 5 bases and J by 7 bases, with 21 bases between the two germline ends. CDR3 sequence: CASSPQAGGVGEQYF. The CDR3 region has the DNA TGTGCCAGCAGCCCCCAAGCAGGAGGGGTCGGGGAGCAGTACTTC.

The V call is TRBV6-1, the J call TRBJ1-6, with TRBD1 as a possible D gene (5 bases). Germline lookup yields CDR1 MNHNS and CDR2 SASEGT. Trimming cost V 0 bases and J 9 bases, with 12 bases left between them. CDR3 length equals 15 residues. CDR3 nucleotide sequence: TGTGCCAGCAGTGAAGCGTGGGGGGTCGGTTCACCCCTCCACTTT. Translating gives CASSEAWGVGSPLHF.

There are a few counts of this clone. This chain connects TRBV6-6 to TRBJ2-2; D gene ambiguous. Germline CDR1 reads MNHNY; CDR2 reads SVGAGI (reference sequence). The CDR3 has 12 residues. The germline V and J ends were trimmed by 2 bases and 5 bases, with 3 bases remaining between them. For the CDR3, the DNA is TGTGCCAGCAGTTACCGGACCGGGGAGCTGTTTTTT. This sequence encodes CASSYRTGELFF.

The chain joins TRBV7-9 to TRBJ2-2; 10 bases are shared with TRBD1. The V gene end was trimmed by 5 bases and the J gene end by 7 bases; junction bases not matched to a gene: 7. The CDR3 loop spans 15 amino acids. CDR1 is SEHNR and CDR2 is FQNEAQ in the germline V gene (reference sequence). CDR3 amino acids: CASSLDRGRIGELFF. The CDR3 DNA sequence: TGTGCCAGCAGCCTCGACAGGGGGCGGATCGGGGAGCTGTTTTTT.

This clone was counted once. V gene TRBV29-1 combines with J gene TRBJ1-3; TRBD1 agrees at 7 bases. Germline assignment: CDR1 SQVTM and CDR2 ANQGSEA. The CDR3 length is 13 residues. Losses at the gene ends were 7 bases for V and 1 base for J; bases not matched to a gene: 4. The CDR3 region is CSGGQASGNTIYF. For the CDR3, the DNA is TGCAGCGGAGGACAGGCATCTGGAAACACCATATATTTT.

V and J are TRBV10-3 and TRBJ2-2; D call uncertain. The germline CDR1 and CDR2 sequences are ENHRY and SYGVKD. The V end lost 6 bases, the J end lost 1 base, and 15 bases lay between the germline ends. This CDR3 is 16 amino acids long. CDR3 DNA: TGTGCCATCAGCCGAGACGTGGGCCAGAACACCGGGGAGCTGTTTTTT. This gives the protein CAISRDVGQNTGELFF.

This clone was counted a few times. This chain links TRBV6-1 with TRBJ2-7, with 7 nucleotides matching TRBD1. This CDR3 region has 14 residues. After removal of 5 bases from V and 4 bases from J, the junction contained 8 bases not matched to a gene. Germline V lookup: CDR1 MNHNS, CDR2 SASEGT. CDR3 in DNA: TGTGCCAGCAGTTGGGGAGACAGGGCTTACGAGCAGTACTTC. It specifies CASSWGDRAYEQYF.

The V gene is TRBV9, the J gene TRBJ2-4; D gene ambiguous. Trimming left V 6 bases short and J 0 bases short, with 16 bases between. This CDR3 contains 16 residues. From germline, CDR1 is SGDLS and CDR2 YYNGEE. DNA for the CDR3: TGTGCCAGCACCAAAACACAGTATCTAGCCAAAAACATTCAGTACTTC. It yields the protein CASTKTQYLAKNIQYF.

The chain uses TRBV30 and TRBJ2-1; 10 bases are a match to TRBD2. With 4 bases clipped from V and 7 bases from J, the junction kept 7 bases outside the gene matches. The CDR3 contains 14 residues. Germline CDR1 and CDR2: GTSNPN and SVGIG (reference sequence). The chain's CDR3 is CAWNWGLATNEQFF. DNA for the CDR3: TGTGCCTGGAACTGGGGACTAGCGACAAATGAGCAGTTCTTC.

On this clone itself: Other DNA variants within this sample encode the same CDR3. The chain links TRBV27 to TRBJ1-1; 7 bases are shared with TRBD1. The CDR3 length is 15 residues. Germline V gene sequence: CDR1 MNHEY, CDR2 SMNVEV (reference sequence). Losses at the gene ends were 8 bases for V and 6 bases for J; bases not matched to a gene: 15. The CDR3 DNA is TGTGCCAGCGGGCCGAGCAACAGGGGTCTCGCTGAAGCTTTCTTT. Protein sequence: CASGPSNRGLAEAFF.

This clone was seen a handful of times. This chain connects TRBV5-1 to TRBJ1-1, with D perhaps TRBD1 (5 bases). The CDR3 runs 14 residues. Germline V gives CDR1 SGHRS, CDR2 YFSETQ. V lost 4 bases, J lost 5 bases, and 15 bases lay in between. CDR3 sequence (DNA): TGCGCCAGCAGCCTACCCGACAGATATACTGAAGCTTTCTTT. Amino acids: CASSLPDRYTEAFF. Based on the CDR3 plus reference TRBV5-1 and TRBJ1-1, the full variable domain is KAGVTQTPRYLIKTRGQQVTLSCSPISGHRSVSWYQQTPGQGLQFLFEYFSETQRNKGNFPGRFSGRQFSNSRSEMNVSTLELGDSALYLCASSLPDRYTEAFFGQGTRLTVV.

This chain uses TRBV5-1 with TRBJ2-7; tentatively, D is TRBD2 (6 bases). Germline values: CDR1 SGHRS, CDR2 YFSETQ. This CDR3 region has 14 residues. The V end was cut by 3 bases, the J end by 8 bases, with 18 bases between. The chain's CDR3 is CASSSLDPEGKQYF. The DNA for the CDR3 is TGCGCCAGCAGCTCCTTGGACCCGGAGGGTAAGCAGTACTTC.

Regarding this clone: The junction differs from germline at one of its ends, possibly a read error. The rearrangement links TRBV7-9 to TRBJ2-3; D is possibly TRBD2 (6 bases). Per the germline V gene, CDR1 is SEHNR and CDR2 is FQNEAQ (reference sequence). The CDR3 loop spans 15 amino acids. The CDR3 protein is CSSSFLSGGDDTQYF. CDR3 nucleotides: TGTTCCAGCAGCTTTCTAAGCGGAGGGGACGATACGCAGTATTTT. Filled out from reference TRBV7-9 and TRBJ2-3, the complete variable domain reads DTGVSQNPRHKITKRGQNVTFRCDPISEHNRLYWYRQTLGQGPEFLTYFQNEAQLEKSRLLSDRFSAERPKGSFSTLEIQRTEQGDSAMYLCSSSFLSGGDDTQYFGPGTRLTVL.

This chain uses TRBV28 with TRBJ1-4; D perhaps matches TRBD1 (5 bases). Trimming took off 0 bases at V and 8 bases at J, with 22 bases between the two ends. The germline V gene encodes CDR1 MDHEN and CDR2 SYDVKM. The CDR3 contains 18 residues. The CDR3 loop is CASSLWGGADGRLEKLFF. CDR3 DNA: TGTGCCAGCAGTTTATGGGGGGGAGCGGACGGTCGCTTGGAAAAACTGTTTTTT.

The J gene is TRBJ2-7, the V gene TRBV2; D perhaps matches TRBD2 (5 bases). Trimming left V 5 bases short and J 3 bases short, with 5 bases between. The CDR3 is 11 residues long. The germline V gene has CDR1 SNHLY and CDR2 FYNNEI. This CDR3 reads CASSRDYEQYF. CDR3 bases: TGTGCCAGCAGTCGGGACTACGAGCAGTACTTC.

The chain is built from TRBV2 and TRBJ1-6; D unresolved. Germline V gene data show CDR1 as SNHLY and CDR2 as FYNNEI. Trimming shortened V by 4 bases and J by 8 bases, and 15 bases separated the two germline ends. CDR3 length: 15 residues. The CDR3 region is CASSGAVSLYSPLHF. In DNA form, the CDR3 reads TGTGCCAGCAGTGGGGCAGTTTCTCTTTATTCACCCCTCCACTTT.

The chain links TRBV7-3 to TRBJ2-1, with D perhaps matching TRBD2 (6 bases). CDR3 length equals 14 residues. Trimming left V 4 bases short and J 4 bases short, with 11 bases between. The germline gives CDR1 SGHTA, CDR2 FQGTGA. CDR3 sequence: CASSYAGGYNEQFF. In DNA, the CDR3 is TGTGCCAGCAGCTATGCCGGGGGATACAATGAGCAGTTCTTC.

The chain has TRBV5-4 and TRBJ2-1; D possibly corresponds to TRBD2 (5 bases). This CDR3 is 11 amino acids long. The germline V gene has CDR1 SGHNT and CDR2 YYREEE (reference sequence). Trimming took off 3 bases at V and 15 bases at J, with 13 bases between the two ends. The CDR3 sequence is CASSSGDRPFF. In DNA, the CDR3 is TGTGCCAGCAGCTCCGGGGATAGGCCGTTCTTC.

This clone has more than one count but fewer than ten. The chain uses TRBV7-8 and TRBJ2-5; 8 nucleotides align to TRBD2. The germline CDR1 and CDR2 sequences are SGHVS and FQNEAQ. V lost 2 bases and J lost 4; bases outside the gene matches: 9. The CDR3 sequence is 16 residues long. CDR3 loop: CASSLWVGGAGETQYF. The CDR3 region has the DNA TGTGCCAGCAGCTTATGGGTCGGGGGGGCGGGAGAGACCCAGTACTTC.

The chain is built from TRBV5-1 and TRBJ2-5; 8 bases fit TRBD1. The CDR3 runs to 17 residues. The germline CDR1 and CDR2 sequences are SGHRS and YFSETQ. V lost 0 bases to trimming and J lost 1 base; unmatched junction nucleotides: 8. CDR3 protein: CASSLVARQGRQETQYF. For the CDR3, the DNA is TGCGCCAGCAGCTTGGTGGCCCGACAGGGGCGCCAAGAGACCCAGTACTTC.

The V and J genes are TRBV6-1 and TRBJ1-1; D remains ambiguous. The V end lost 6 bases, the J end lost 4 bases, and 12 bases lay between the germline ends. The CDR3 covers 13 residues. Germline CDR1 is MNHNS and CDR2 is SASEGT. In nucleotides, the CDR3 is TGTGCCAGCAGCTGGGCCTTCGGCACTGAAGCTTTCTTT. Its translation: CASSWAFGTEAFF.

The chain joins TRBV10-1 to TRBJ2-4; 7 nucleotides match TRBD2. The CDR3 sequence is 17 residues long. The V segment lost 8 bases and the J segment 3 bases; nucleotides outside the gene matches: 16. In germline, CDR1 is WNHNN, CDR2 SYGVQD (reference sequence). CDR3 amino acids: CASSPGGFGEIKNIQYF. CDR3 nucleotides: TGCGCCAGCTCCCCCGGGGGGTTTGGGGAAATCAAAAACATTCAGTACTTC.

The rearrangement uses TRBV28 and TRBJ1-2; no definite D call. Trimming removed 6 bases at V and 10 bases at J, with 21 bases between. CDR1 MDHEN and CDR2 SYDVKM come from the germline V gene. The CDR3 has 14 residues. CDR3 sequence reads: CASRPTASPGIYTF. The CDR3 bases are TGTGCCAGCAGGCCTACAGCCTCCCCAGGTATCTACACCTTC.